A selection of T cell receptor beta chains follows, all from one sample in a study of blood T cell repertoires in COVID-19. Clones were sequenced by immunoSEQ multiplex PCR, and TCRdb holds only the in-frame ones, with some missing. Of a few hundred thousand clones in the sample, approximately 85% were seen once. The source material was PBMCs or T cells enriched from blood (not recorded which). The receptors were sampled from a woman aged 25 to 39 who had recovered from COVID-19. Each CDR3 is given with its conserved first and last residue. Each record gives: V gene, D gene, J gene, clone size, CDR3 DNA, CDR3 protein. The D gene is left open where the match is weak. Not every row has a clone size; where given, it reads once, few, many or a size class.

V: TRBV29-1; D: TRBD1; J: TRBJ1-4; size: NA; DNA: TGCAGCGTCCCGGGACAGGCGAATGAAAAACTGTTTTTT; CDR3: CSVPGQANEKLFF
V: TRBV18; D: NA; J: TRBJ2-3; size: NA; DNA: TGTGCCAGCTCACCACAAACGGGCGGGGGCTCTAGCACAGATACGCAGTATTTT; CDR3: CASSPQTGGGSSTDTQYF
V: TRBV2; D: TRBD2; J: TRBJ2-1; size: NA; DNA: TGTGCCAGCTTTTCGGAGCGGGGGGCCCAAAGGCCCTACAATGAGCAGTTCTTC; CDR3: CASFSERGAQRPYNEQFF
V: TRBV24-1; D: NA; J: TRBJ1-2; size: once; DNA: TGTGCCACCAGTGATAAGAGGGAGCGCTATGGCTACACCTTC; CDR3: CATSDKRERYGYTF
V: TRBV5-1; D: TRBD2; J: TRBJ2-3; size: NA; DNA: TGCGCCAGCAGCTCTAAGACTAGCGGAGGGGCTCTCGGGCAGTATTTT; CDR3: CASSSKTSGGALGQYF
V: TRBV7-9; D: NA; J: TRBJ1-1; size: NA; DNA: TGTGCCAGCAGCTTAGAGGAGACTTACACTGAAGCTTTCTTT; CDR3: CASSLEETYTEAFF
V: TRBV7-3; D: TRBD2; J: TRBJ2-3; size: NA; DNA: TGTGCCAGCAGCCCAGGACTAGTCCTAAGCACAGATACGCAGTATTTT; CDR3: CASSPGLVLSTDTQYF
V: TRBV10-1; D: NA; J: TRBJ1-1; size: NA; DNA: TGCGCCAGCAGTGAGTTGGGGACATCACCAGCTTTCTTT; CDR3: CASSELGTSPAFF
V: TRBV13; D: TRBD1; J: TRBJ1-5; size: NA; DNA: TGTGCCAGCAGCTTACGACAGGGGCGGTATCAGCCCCAGCATTTT; CDR3: CASSLRQGRYQPQHF
V: TRBV19; D: TRBD2; J: TRBJ2-5; size: few; DNA: TGTGCCAGTAGCCCACTAGCGGGAGTTAGAGAGACCCAGTACTTC; CDR3: CASSPLAGVRETQYF
V: TRBV5-4; D: TRBD2; J: TRBJ2-7; size: once; DNA: TGTGCCAGCACCGCCGGGACTAGCGGGAGTGAGCAGTACTTC; CDR3: CASTAGTSGSEQYF
V: TRBV30; D: TRBD2; J: TRBJ2-2; size: NA; DNA: TGTGCCTGGAGCCTAGCGGGATATACCGGGGAGCTGTTTTTT; CDR3: CAWSLAGYTGELFF
V: TRBV21-1; D: NA; J: TRBJ1-2; size: NA; DNA: TGTGCCAGCAGTCACACTTCCGGGACACCGACCTATGGCTACACCTTC; CDR3: CASSHTSGTPTYGYTF
V: TRBV10-3; D: NA; J: TRBJ2-6; size: NA; DNA: TGTGCCATCCCGTCCCTACCTGGGGCCAACGTCCTGACTTTC; CDR3: CAIPSLPGANVLTF
V: TRBV7-9; D: TRBD2; J: TRBJ2-5; size: once; DNA: TGTGCCAGCAGCAGCGGGAGAATAGAGACCCAGTACTTC; CDR3: CASSSGRIETQYF
V: TRBV21-1; D: NA; J: TRBJ2-7; size: NA; DNA: TGTGCCAGCAGACCCGACAGGGCGCCTAGCTCCTACGAGCAGTACTTC; CDR3: CASRPDRAPSSYEQYF
V: TRBV10-3; D: NA; J: TRBJ2-5; size: NA; DNA: TGTGCCATCGGCCGGGAGATGAGAGAGACCCAGTACTTC; CDR3: CAIGREMRETQYF
V: TRBV28; D: TRBD1; J: TRBJ1-4; size: NA; DNA: TGTGCCAGCAGTGCATATGACAGGGGACTTAATGAAAAACTGTTTTTT; CDR3: CASSAYDRGLNEKLFF
V: TRBV5-7; D: NA; J: TRBJ2-4; size: NA; DNA: TGTGCCAGCAGCTTTGTGGGACATAAAGTAGCCAAAAACATTCAGTACTTC; CDR3: CASSFVGHKVAKNIQYF
V: TRBV7-9; D: TRBD1; J: TRBJ2-3; size: NA; DNA: TGTGCCAGCAGCTTCGGGACAGCGTCCACAGATACGCAGTATTTT; CDR3: CASSFGTASTDTQYF
V: TRBV15; D: TRBD2; J: TRBJ2-3; size: NA; DNA: TGTGCCACCAGCAGAGATCATGGCCCTAGCGGGGGGGCGACAGATACGCAGTATTTT; CDR3: CATSRDHGPSGGATDTQYF
V: TRBV5-1; D: TRBD1; J: TRBJ2-5; size: NA; DNA: TGCGCCAGCAGCTTGTTAGGACAGGGGGCAGCGGAGACCCAGTACTTC; CDR3: CASSLLGQGAAETQYF
V: TRBV2; D: NA; J: TRBJ2-1; size: NA; DNA: TGTGCCAGCAGTGAAGACAGCCGTTACAATGAGCAGTTCTTC; CDR3: CASSEDSRYNEQFF
V: TRBV11-2; D: TRBD1; J: TRBJ1-1; size: NA; DNA: TGTGCCAGCAGCTTAGCCCTAACTGGGACAGGGATGACTGAAGCTTTCTTT; CDR3: CASSLALTGTGMTEAFF
V: TRBV27; D: NA; J: TRBJ1-6; size: NA; DNA: TGTGCCAGCCGAGCGACGGATAATTCACCCCTCCACTTT; CDR3: CASRATDNSPLHF
V: TRBV30; D: NA; J: TRBJ2-3; size: NA; DNA: TGTGCCTATACTACGGGAGCGAGCACAGATACGCAGTATTTT; CDR3: CAYTTGASTDTQYF
V: TRBV7-2; D: NA; J: TRBJ1-1; size: NA; DNA: TGTGCCAGCAGCTCCCCCGGTTCGAGCACTGAAGCTTTCTTT; CDR3: CASSSPGSSTEAFF
V: TRBV28; D: NA; J: TRBJ2-3; size: NA; DNA: TGTGCCAGCAGTGACCAGGGGTTGGGTACGCAGTATTTT; CDR3: CASSDQGLGTQYF
V: TRBV7-9; D: NA; J: TRBJ1-2; size: few; DNA: TGTGCCAGCAGAAGTCCAGATGGCTACACCTTC; CDR3: CASRSPDGYTF
V: TRBV19; D: TRBD2; J: TRBJ2-1; size: NA; DNA: TGTGCCATTAGCCAAGCGGGAAGGGACAATGAGCAGTTCTTC; CDR3: CAISQAGRDNEQFF
V: TRBV11-2; D: TRBD1; J: TRBJ1-5; size: NA; DNA: TGTGCCAGCAGCCAGGGGGCATCGAGCAATCAGCCCCAGCATTTT; CDR3: CASSQGASSNQPQHF
V: TRBV19; D: TRBD1; J: TRBJ1-4; size: NA; DNA: TGTGCCAGTAGTCTACAGGGGAGTGAAAAACTGTTTTTT; CDR3: CASSLQGSEKLFF
V: TRBV6-2/TRBV6-3; D: TRBD1; J: TRBJ1-6; size: NA; DNA: TGTGCCAGCAGTTGGGGACAGGGGGAGAATTCACCCCTCCACTTT; CDR3: CASSWGQGENSPLHF
V: TRBV12-2; D: NA; J: TRBJ1-4; size: NA; DNA: TGTGCAAGTCGACACGACAGGGCGGATGAAAAACTGTTTTTT; CDR3: CASRHDRADEKLFF
V: TRBV7-8; D: NA; J: TRBJ1-2; size: NA; DNA: TGTGCCAGCAGCTCGCAGGGATTAGGCTACACCTTC; CDR3: CASSSQGLGYTF
V: TRBV5-6; D: NA; J: TRBJ2-2; size: NA; DNA: TGTGCCAGCAGCTTATCTTCTGGGGAGCTGTTTTTT; CDR3: CASSLSSGELFF
V: TRBV11-2; D: TRBD1; J: TRBJ2-7; size: NA; DNA: TGTGCCAGCAGCTTAGCCCGAATAGGACAGGCCTTCTACGAGCAGTACTTC; CDR3: CASSLARIGQAFYEQYF
V: TRBV7-2; D: NA; J: TRBJ2-3; size: NA; DNA: TGTGCCAGCAGCCTAGGGCCTAGAGATACGCAGTATTTT; CDR3: CASSLGPRDTQYF
V: TRBV19; D: NA; J: TRBJ1-2; size: NA; DNA: TGTGCCAGTAAGGGGGACGGTACATATGGCTACACCTTC; CDR3: CASKGDGTYGYTF
V: TRBV28; D: NA; J: TRBJ1-6; size: NA; DNA: TGTGCCAGCAGGGCCAGCTATAATTCACCCCTCCACTTT; CDR3: CASRASYNSPLHF
V: TRBV5-1; D: NA; J: TRBJ2-3; size: NA; DNA: TGCGCCAGCAGCTCTGGAAGTTCAAGCGGGAGCACAGATACGCAGTATTTT; CDR3: CASSSGSSSGSTDTQYF
V: TRBV6-6; D: TRBD1; J: TRBJ2-5; size: once; DNA: TGTGCCAGCAGTTACGGCTCTTGGACAGGGGGAGAGACCCAGTACTTC; CDR3: CASSYGSWTGGETQYF
V: TRBV19; D: TRBD1; J: TRBJ2-5; size: NA; DNA: TGTGCCAGTAGAGACAGGGGGTTCCAAGAGACCCAGTACTTC; CDR3: CASRDRGFQETQYF
V: TRBV5-4; D: NA; J: TRBJ1-4; size: NA; DNA: TGTGCCAGCAGCTCTGGGTCAACCCGAGGGGGTGAAAAACTGTTTTTT; CDR3: CASSSGSTRGGEKLFF
V: TRBV15; D: TRBD1; J: TRBJ1-2; size: NA; DNA: TGTGCCACCAGCAGAGACCCCGACTCCGACAGGGTCCTCCTTATCGTAGTCCATGGCTACACCTTC; CDR3: CATSRDPDSDRVLLIVVHGYTF
V: TRBV3-1/TRBV3-2; D: TRBD1; J: TRBJ2-7; size: NA; DNA: TGTGCCAGCAGCCTTTCCGGGACAGTCCCGGAGGAGCAGTACTTC; CDR3: CASSLSGTVPEEQYF
V: TRBV28; D: NA; J: TRBJ1-1; size: NA; DNA: TGTGCCAGCTTACAGGGCTTCGGCACTGAAGCTTTCTTT; CDR3: CASLQGFGTEAFF